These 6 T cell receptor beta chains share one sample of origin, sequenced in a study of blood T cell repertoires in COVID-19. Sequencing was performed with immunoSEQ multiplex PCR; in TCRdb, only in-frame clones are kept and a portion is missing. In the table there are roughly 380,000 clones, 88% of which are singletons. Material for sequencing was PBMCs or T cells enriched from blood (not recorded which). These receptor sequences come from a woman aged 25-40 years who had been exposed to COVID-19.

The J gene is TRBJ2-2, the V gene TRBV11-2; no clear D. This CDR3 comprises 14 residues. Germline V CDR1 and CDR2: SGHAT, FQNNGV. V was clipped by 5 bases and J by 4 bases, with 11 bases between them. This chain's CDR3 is CASSPLRSTGELFF. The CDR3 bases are TGTGCCAGCAGCCCCCTCCGGAGCACCGGGGAGCTGTTTTTT.

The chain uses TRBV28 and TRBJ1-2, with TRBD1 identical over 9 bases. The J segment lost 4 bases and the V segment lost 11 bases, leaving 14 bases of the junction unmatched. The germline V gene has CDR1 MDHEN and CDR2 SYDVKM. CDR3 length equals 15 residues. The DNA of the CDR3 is TGTGCCTCTGGGGGGTACAGGGGGCGCGCCTATGGCTACACCTTC. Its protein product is CASGGYRGRAYGYTF.

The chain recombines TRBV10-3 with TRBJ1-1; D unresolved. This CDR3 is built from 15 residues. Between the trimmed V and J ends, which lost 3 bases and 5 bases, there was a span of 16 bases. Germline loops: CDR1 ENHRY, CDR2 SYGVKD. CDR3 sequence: CAISEVRRAGTEAFF. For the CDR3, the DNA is TGTGCCATCAGTGAAGTCCGGAGGGCGGGAACTGAAGCTTTCTTT.

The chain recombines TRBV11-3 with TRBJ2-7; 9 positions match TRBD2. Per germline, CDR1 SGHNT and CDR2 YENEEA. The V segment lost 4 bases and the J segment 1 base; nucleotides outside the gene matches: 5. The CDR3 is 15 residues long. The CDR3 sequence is CASSSLAGRSYEQYF. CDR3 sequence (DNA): TGTGCCAGCAGCTCCCTAGCGGGAAGGTCCTACGAGCAGTACTTC.

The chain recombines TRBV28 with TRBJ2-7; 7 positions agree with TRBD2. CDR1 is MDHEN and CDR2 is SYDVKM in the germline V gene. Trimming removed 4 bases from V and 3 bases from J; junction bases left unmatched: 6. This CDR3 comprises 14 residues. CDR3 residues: CASSSPGGNYEQYF. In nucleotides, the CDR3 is TGTGCCAGCAGTTCCCCGGGAGGTAACTACGAGCAGTACTTC.

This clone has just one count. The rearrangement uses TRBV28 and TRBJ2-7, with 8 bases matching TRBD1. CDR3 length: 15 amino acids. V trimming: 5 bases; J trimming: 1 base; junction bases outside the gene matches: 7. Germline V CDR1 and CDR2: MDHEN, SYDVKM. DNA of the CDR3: TGTGCCAGCAGTCCTATGGACAGGGTTTCCTACGAGCAGTACTTC. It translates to CASSPMDRVSYEQYF. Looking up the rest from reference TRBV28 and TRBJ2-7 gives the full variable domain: DVKVTQSSRYLVKRTGEKVFLECVQDMDHENMFWYRQDPGLGLRLIYFSYDVKMKEKGDIPEGYSVSREKKERFSLILESASTNQTSMYLCASSPMDRVSYEQYFGPGTRLTVT.